A single T cell receptor (beta chain) is shown here with its context. The antigen is unknown. Relative to the germline gene, one junction end is altered; a read error may explain this. PCR employed 60 Vbeta and 13 Jbeta primers. Generated by immunoSEQ multiplex PCR, the TCRdb table keeps only in-frame clones and is missing some. Of 100,000 to 150,000 clones listed, more than 65% are singletons. These data belong to a study of cytomegalovirus exposure and HLA in healthy donors. Study-level results: There was a cluster of highly shared sequence variants that was likely a sequencing artifact. What TCR beta sequences reportedly achieved was accurate prediction of HLA-A and HLA-B alleles in most subjects. Several of the most significant clusters appeared, in a later analysis, to be linked to common viral pathogens. It was taken for granted in presence/absence analyses that sequencing depth across donors was roughly uniform.

Germline V CDR1 and CDR2: ENHRY, SYGVKD. The CDR3 covers 13 residues. The chain couples TRBV10-3 to TRBJ2-4; TRBD2 is a possible D gene (5 bases). The specimen sequenced was PBMCs. This TCR derives from a man aged 45-60 years in good health and CMV-seronegative. Written as DNA, the CDR3 is TGTGCCATCAGTGAGTCGGAGAGGGCCCTTCCTTCCTTC. Encoded protein: CAISESERALPSF.